This entry lists 10 T cell receptor beta chains sequenced from one sample in a study of cytomegalovirus exposure and HLA in healthy donors (dated by TCRdb to between 2016 and 2019). Library construction relied on the immunoSEQ multiplex PCR assay. Entries here come from immuneACCESS through TCRdb and include only in-frame sequences with V and J called. Some clones fail to appear in such tables; in the studies checked, an unresolved V gene covers under half of the shortfall, and the cause of the remainder is unknown. A total of around 60,000 clones appear in this sample, about 91% of them only once. The ten largest make up 1.3% of the sample. Specimen: PBMCs. The receptors here all came from a young woman in good health and CMV-seronegative.

The J gene is TRBJ2-1, the V gene TRBV7-6; 7 positions agree with TRBD2. This CDR3 is 15 amino acids long. The ends lost 5 bases at V and 0 bases at J; junction bases unmatched: 4. In germline, CDR1 is SGHVS, CDR2 FNYEAQ. In nucleotides, the CDR3 is TGTGCCAGCAGCCCCAGGGAGGGCTCCTACAATGAGCAGTTCTTC. It yields the protein CASSPREGSYNEQFF.

This chain joins TRBV13 and TRBJ2-3; the match to TRBD2 covers 8 bases. V lost 4 bases and J lost 9; bases outside the gene matches: 15. CDR3 size: 16 residues. Germline CDR1 PRHDT, CDR2 FYEKMQ (reference sequence). CDR3 residues: CASSSAQGLVSQTQYF. The CDR3 region has the DNA TGTGCCAGCAGCTCAGCGCAGGGACTAGTAAGTCAGACGCAGTATTTT.

This sequence joins TRBV29-1 and TRBJ1-1; D not certain. The CDR3 is 14 residues long. Trimming pared 4 bases from V and 4 bases from J, leaving 16 bases between. Per the germline V gene, CDR1 is SQVTM and CDR2 is ANQGSEA. The CDR3 DNA sequence: TGCAGCGTTGCCCCTCGATTGGGAGGCACTGAAGCTTTCTTT. It yields the protein CSVAPRLGGTEAFF. Full variable domain (missing parts from reference TRBV29-1 and TRBJ1-1): SAVISQKPSRDICQRGTSLTIQCQVDSQVTMMFWYRQQPGQSLTLIATANQGSEATYESGFVIDKFPISRPNLTFSTLTVSNMSPEDSSIYLCSVAPRLGGTEAFFGQGTRLTVV.

The chain joins TRBV4-1 to TRBJ2-7; 8 bases agree with TRBD2. The germline V gene encodes CDR1 MGHRA and CDR2 YSYEKL. The V gene end was trimmed by 1 base and the J gene end by 3 bases; junction bases not matched to a gene: 8. The CDR3 extends over 16 amino acids. CDR3 bases: TGCGCCAGCAGCCAAGCCTCCGGGACTAGTGACTACGAGCAGTACTTC. Translated: CASSQASGTSDYEQYF.

V usage is TRBV20-1 and J usage is TRBJ1-2; D is unclear. CDR1 is DFQATT and CDR2 is SNEGSKA in the germline V gene (reference sequence). This CDR3 is 11 amino acids long. Trimming removed 3 bases at V and 4 bases at J, with 6 bases between. CDR3 region: CSARPSYGYTF. CDR3 nucleotides: TGCAGTGCTAGGCCTAGCTATGGCTACACCTTC.

V is TRBV6-1 and J is TRBJ1-5; TRBD1 matches 10 bases. V trimming: 6 bases; J trimming: 11 bases; junction bases outside the gene matches: 13. The CDR3 is 15 residues long. CDR1 and CDR2 from the germline V gene are MNHNS and SASEGT. The DNA of the CDR3 is TGTGCCAGCAGATTAGGACAGGGGGGAGGGCAGGCCCAGCATTTT. This encodes CASRLGQGGGQAQHF.

The genes are TRBV27 and TRBJ2-3; 9 positions agree with TRBD1. The V segment lost 0 bases and the J segment 4 bases; nucleotides outside the gene matches: 8. The V gene's germline CDR1 is MNHEY and CDR2 SMNVEV (reference sequence). The CDR3 spans 17 residues. CDR3 in DNA: TGTGCCAGCAGTTTATCTACCGGGACAGGGACACCAGATACGCAGTATTTT. Residues: CASSLSTGTGTPDTQYF.

The chain recombines TRBV6-7 with TRBJ2-7; 9 bases line up with TRBD2. TRBV6-7 is assigned to the ORF class and has an uncertain function. The CDR3 has 13 residues. V was clipped by 7 bases and J by 6 bases; unmatched bases: 7. This chain's CDR3 is CASNSGRWAEQYF. DNA for the CDR3: TGTGCCAGCAATAGCGGGAGATGGGCCGAGCAGTACTTC.

There are a few counts of this clone. The V gene is TRBV5-8, the J gene TRBJ2-7, with D perhaps TRBD1 (5 bases). Germline CDR1 SGHTS, CDR2 YDEGEE. The V and J ends lost 0 bases and 3 bases respectively, with 7 bases between them. The CDR3 is 13 residues long. The CDR3 DNA is TGTGCCAGCAGCTTGGGACAGAGCTACGAGCAGTACTTC. It codes for CASSLGQSYEQYF.

The chain recombines TRBV4-1 with TRBJ2-2; TRBD2 matches 8 bases. CDR1 and CDR2 from the germline V gene are MGHRA and YSYEKL. The CDR3 covers 15 residues. V lost 2 bases to trimming and J lost 8 bases; unmatched junction nucleotides: 7. CDR3 protein: CASSQSGGGVGELFF. In DNA form, the CDR3 reads TGCGCCAGCAGCCAAAGCGGGGGCGGAGTGGGGGAGCTGTTTTTT.